The rows below give T cell receptor beta chains drawn from one sample of a study of T cells in Graves' hyperthyroidism and ophthalmopathy. TCRdb re-derived calls from the multiplex PCR reads in MiXCR, one entry per CDR3 protein. The sample contains about 590,000 distinct CDR3 sequences, 15% to 17% of which appear only once. Sequenced material: blood. The receptors were gathered from a woman between 25 and 40 years old with Graves' hyperthyroidism. Each CDR3 is given with its conserved first and last residue.

J gene | V gene | CDR3 protein
TRBJ1-5 | TRBV20-1 | CSATDRLSNQPQHF
TRBJ2-7 | TRBV4-1 | CASSQRGPAYEQYF
TRBJ2-2 | TRBV7-3 | CASSWGTSGRNTGELFF
TRBJ1-1 | TRBV28 | CASSLGQFVTEAFF
TRBJ2-7 | TRBV27 | CASSLVGEGAAEQYF
TRBJ1-5 | TRBV6-2/TRBV6-3 | CASVGRNQPQHF
TRBJ1-5 | TRBV27 | CASGEWGNQPQHF
TRBJ1-5 | TRBV3-1 | CASSQDHTGHQPQHF
TRBJ1-3 | TRBV29-1 | CSVRQGNTIYF
TRBJ2-7 | TRBV24-1 | CATSDKTRLAGGYEQYF
TRBJ2-1 | TRBV27 | CASSQGGGGFGEQFF
TRBJ1-2 | TRBV24-1 | CATSDDRRSNYGYTF
TRBJ2-3 | TRBV6-1 | CASRESLQGTDTQYF
TRBJ1-1 | TRBV7-9 | CASSLFGNSEAFF
TRBJ2-5 | TRBV9 | CASSVEWAGWETQYF
TRBJ2-7 | TRBV2 | CASIDGQSSYEQYF